Listed below are T cell receptor beta chains from one sample, sequenced in a study of T cells in Graves' hyperthyroidism and ophthalmopathy. TCRdb re-called the multiplex PCR reads through MiXCR, storing one row per CDR3 protein. The sample has roughly 570,000 distinct CDR3 sequences; roughly 50% are singletons. Sequencing was done on a sample of peripheral blood or thyroid tissue (not recorded which). These receptors came from a young woman with Graves' hyperthyroidism. Both conserved end residues are part of each CDR3. D genes are given only for firm matches. Not all rows give a size; the values are once, few, many and, for expanded clones, a class.

clone size	V gene	D gene	J gene	CDR3 DNA	CDR3 protein
many	TRBV15	TRBD1	TRBJ1-5	TGTGCCACCAGCAGAGATCGGGACAGGAGGAATCAGCCCCAGCATTTT	CATSRDRDRRNQPQHF
.	TRBV2	TRBD1	TRBJ1-2	TGTGCCAGCAGGGACTCCGGGACAGAGGATGGCTACACCTTC	CASRDSGTEDGYTF
.	TRBV6-1	.	TRBJ1-5	TGTGCCAGCAATCACCTTGGAAGCAATCAGCCCCAGCATTTT	CASNHLGSNQPQHF
.	TRBV7-3	.	TRBJ1-1	TGTGCCAGCAGCCACTTGGGCGGACACATGAACACTGAAGCTTTCTTT	CASSHLGGHMNTEAFF
.	TRBV20-1	TRBD1	TRBJ1-6	TGCAGTGCTAGATGGACAGGGGGCTTTGGGTCACCCCTCCACTTT	CSARWTGGFGSPLHF
.	TRBV5-1	.	TRBJ2-7	TGCGCCAGCAGCTTGGTAGCGGCCTACTCAGCAGGCTCCTACAATGAGCAGTACTTC	CASSLVAAYSAGSYNEQYF
.	TRBV2	.	TRBJ2-3	TGTGCCAGCAGAGGGGGGTCGGCCAACACAGATACGCAGTATTTT	CASRGGSANTDTQYF
few	TRBV2	TRBD2	TRBJ2-1	TGTGCCAGCTGCCTAGCGGGAGGGAATGAGCAGTTCTTC	CASCLAGGNEQFF
many	TRBV7-2	.	TRBJ2-7	TGTGCCAGCAGCTTAGAAGGCAGGGGTGACGAGCAGTACTTC	CASSLEGRGDEQYF
.	TRBV10-3	.	TRBJ1-1	TGTGCCATCAGTTGGACTAGCGGGGTAGCTTTCTTT	CAISWTSGVAFF
many	TRBV10-3	.	TRBJ1-2	TGTGCCATCAGTGAGTCTGCGAGGGGCTACACCTTC	CAISESARGYTF
.	TRBV5-1	TRBD2	TRBJ2-3	TGCGCCAGCAGCAATGGGGCTAGCGGGAGGACAGATACGCAGTATTTT	CASSNGASGRTDTQYF
.	TRBV11-3	.	TRBJ2-6	TGTGCCAGCAGCATAACAGGGAACCCCTCTGGGGCCAACGTCCTGACTTTC	CASSITGNPSGANVLTF
.	TRBV2	.	TRBJ1-5	TGTGCCAGCAGTCTTCAACAACGACTAGCGGAGACCCAGCATTTT	CASSLQQRLAETQHF
.	TRBV2	.	TRBJ1-1	TGTGCCAGCCTCAGGGTTTTCAGTGAAGCTTTCTTT	CASLRVFSEAFF
.	TRBV7-9	.	TRBJ1-3	TGTGCCAGCAGATCCGGGAGGCGGAGCTCTGGAAACACCATATATTTT	CASRSGRRSSGNTIYF
.	TRBV5-6	TRBD2	TRBJ2-7	TGTGCCAGCAGCTTGATTGGGACTAGCGGGAAAGAGCAGTACTTC	CASSLIGTSGKEQYF
few	TRBV4-1	.	TRBJ1-4	TGCGCCAGCAGCCAAGGTCGGCCAGTGAGCAATGAAAAACTGTTTTTT	CASSQGRPVSNEKLFF
.	TRBV7-2	.	TRBJ1-2	TGTGCCAGCAGCCCCTCGACTGTTCGGGGCGGCTATGGCTACACCTTC	CASSPSTVRGGYGYTF
.	TRBV6-5	TRBD1	TRBJ1-1	TGTGCCAGCAAGCCGACAGGGGTGAGGGACACTGAAGCTTCCTTT	CASKPTGVRDTEASF
.	TRBV2	.	TRBJ1-5	TGTGCCAGCAGTAGGGGGGCATCGCCCCAGCATTTT	CASSRGASPQHF
many	TRBV2	.	TRBJ2-7	TGTGCCAGCAGTGCTCCTAGCGTCGAGCAGTACTTC	CASSAPSVEQYF
.	TRBV2	TRBD2	TRBJ2-7	TGTGCCAGCAGTGAACTCACTAGCGGGAGAGGCGCCCACGAGCAGTACTTC	CASSELTSGRGAHEQYF
.	TRBV20-1	TRBD1	TRBJ2-7	TGCAGTGCTAGAGCCTTGGGACAGGGGACCTACGAGCAGTACTTC	CSARALGQGTYEQYF
.	TRBV12-3/TRBV12-4	.	TRBJ2-7	TGTGCCAGCAGTCCCGAGCGGGCTACCTCCTACGAGCAGTACTTC	CASSPERATSYEQYF
few	TRBV27	TRBD1	TRBJ2-7	TGTGCCAGCAGTACAGGGGGCGGTCCAGCCGAGCAGTACTTC	CASSTGGGPAEQYF
.	TRBV24-1	TRBD1	TRBJ1-2	TGTGCCACCAGTGACTCCGGGACAGGGGGTATGGATGGCTACACCTTC	CATSDSGTGGMDGYTF
once	TRBV19	.	TRBJ1-1	TGTGCCAGTAGTATCGGGAAGGACACTGACGCTTTCTTT	CASSIGKDTDAFF
many	TRBV7-8	.	TRBJ1-1	TGTGCCAGCAGCTTTACGGGAGGTGACACTGAAGCTTTCTTT	CASSFTGGDTEAFF
.	TRBV5-4	.	TRBJ1-1	TGTGCCAGCAACAGAGTCTCAGGGAACACTGAAGCTTTCTTT	CASNRVSGNTEAFF
.	TRBV9	.	TRBJ2-6	TGTGCCAGCAGCGTAGGAGGGGCCAACGTCCTGACTTTC	CASSVGGANVLTF
.	TRBV20-1	.	TRBJ1-4	TGCAGTGCTAGAAAACTAGCGGATGAAAAACTGTTTTTT	CSARKLADEKLFF
.	TRBV6-6	TRBD2	TRBJ2-7	TGTGCCAGCAGTCCCCTCACTAGCGCCTCTTACGAGCAGTACTTC	CASSPLTSASYEQYF
.	TRBV20-1	.	TRBJ2-1	TGCAGTGCTAGCGGGGAGTCCTACAATGAGCAGTTCTTC	CSASGESYNEQFF
.	TRBV29-1	.	TRBJ1-2	TGCAGCGTCCAGGGTATTAGGAGCGGCTATGGCTACACCTTC	CSVQGIRSGYGYTF
few	TRBV3-1	.	TRBJ1-1	TGTGCCAGCAGCCGGACAGTCTCAATGAACACTGAAGCTTTCTTT	CASSRTVSMNTEAFF
many	TRBV4-1	TRBD2	TRBJ2-5	TGCGCCAGCAGCCAAGAGGAAGCGGGAGGGCCTTTAGAGACCCAGTACTTC	CASSQEEAGGPLETQYF
few	TRBV27	.	TRBJ1-5	TGTGCCAGCAGTTTACCCCCAGGAATTAATCAGCCCCAGCATTTT	CASSLPPGINQPQHF
many	TRBV6-2/TRBV6-3	.	TRBJ1-2	TGTGCCAGCAGTCCCGGGGGCGGGAATGGCTACACCTTC	CASSPGGGNGYTF
.	TRBV24-1	.	TRBJ1-2	TGTGCCACCGGGGAGACCCAGGGCTATGGCTACACCTTC	CATGETQGYGYTF
.	TRBV20-1	.	TRBJ1-5	TGCAGTGCTAGAGAGGGGGCTGTTTCTGGTCAGCCCCAGCATTTT	CSAREGAVSGQPQHF
many	TRBV19	.	TRBJ1-6	TGTGCCAGTAGTATAGGGACCGGGACCTTAAATTCACCCCTCCACTTT	CASSIGTGTLNSPLHF
many	TRBV29-1	.	TRBJ2-7	TGCAGCGTTGAGGGATTCGCGTACGAGCAGTACTTC	CSVEGFAYEQYF
many	TRBV20-1	.	TRBJ1-5	TGCCCGGACTACTTTTACAATCAGCCCCAGCATTTT	CPDYFYNQPQHF
.	TRBV7-9	TRBD2	TRBJ2-7	TGTGCCAGCAGCCCGGGACTAGCGGGCACTGGGGAGCAGTACTTC	CASSPGLAGTGEQYF
many	TRBV12-3/TRBV12-4	.	TRBJ1-1	TGTGCCAGCAGCCGCGCGATGCGTAAGAACACTGAAGCTTTCTTT	CASSRAMRKNTEAFF
.	TRBV10-3	TRBD2	TRBJ2-1	TGTGCCATCAGACCTAGCGGGAGCTCCTACAATGAGCAGTTCTTC	CAIRPSGSSYNEQFF
.	TRBV29-1	.	TRBJ1-5	TGCAGCCCTCTGACAGTCCTCAGCAATCAGCCCCAGCATTTT	CSPLTVLSNQPQHF